A single sample gave rise to the 11 T cell receptor beta chains below, sequenced in a study of blood T cell repertoires in COVID-19 (dated by TCRdb to the early 2020s). Libraries came from the immunoSEQ multiplex PCR assay. TCRdb holds this immuneACCESS table with in-frame rearrangements only. Some clones are missing; in checked studies, unresolved V genes explain under half, and the rest has no known cause. Recorded for this sample are about 280,000 clones; over 75% of them occurred a single time. The top ten hold roughly 9.1% of the sample. The source material was peripheral blood. These TCRs come from a man younger than 35 with active or convalescent COVID-19.

This clone was observed a single time. For the CDR3, the DNA is TGTGCCAGCAGTGACACCACCGGGACAGGGGAGGATACGCAGTATTTT. It yields the protein CASSDTTGTGEDTQYF. The J gene is TRBJ2-3, the V gene TRBV6-4, with TRBD1 matching 10 bases. The V segment lost 2 bases and the J segment 6 bases; nucleotides outside the gene matches: 8. Germline CDR1 and CDR2: MRHNA and SNTAGT. This CDR3 has 16 amino acids.

The rearrangement uses TRBV27 and TRBJ2-7; 8 positions match TRBD1. The CDR3 totals 16 residues. Looked up from germline, CDR1 is MNHEY and CDR2 is SMNVEV (reference sequence). V lost 1 base to trimming and J lost 3 bases; unmatched junction nucleotides: 8. In DNA, the CDR3 is TGTGCCAGCAGTTTATTGTCGGACAGGGATTACTACGAGCAGTACTTC. It yields the protein CASSLLSDRDYYEQYF.

The chain uses TRBV4-3 and TRBJ2-1; D is unclear. Germline-derived CDR1 and CDR2 are LGHNA and YSLEER. The V end lost 1 base, the J end lost 5 bases, and 6 bases lay between the germline ends. CDR3 length: 13 residues. CDR3: CASSQGLHNEQFF. CDR3 nucleotide sequence: TGCGCCAGCAGCCAAGGACTTCACAATGAGCAGTTCTTC.

This chain links TRBV5-8 with TRBJ1-5; tentative D call: TRBD1 (5 bases). This CDR3 is 16 amino acids long. Trimming stripped 1 base from V and 0 bases from J, with 11 bases between. CDR1 is SGHTS and CDR2 is YDEGEE in the germline V gene. The CDR3 DNA is TGTGCCAGCAGCTTGTTCCGGGGGATTAGCAATCAGCCCCAGCATTTT. This encodes CASSLFRGISNQPQHF.

The V and J genes are TRBV2 and TRBJ2-1, with 7 bases that match TRBD1. The germline gives CDR1 SNHLY, CDR2 FYNNEI. There are 15 residues in the CDR3. The J segment lost 1 base and the V segment lost 6 bases, leaving 6 bases of the junction unmatched. The CDR3 is CASSYDRVSYNEQFF. The CDR3 nucleotides are TGTGCCAGCAGCTACGACAGGGTTTCCTACAATGAGCAGTTCTTC.

This chain joins TRBV9 and TRBJ2-3; 8 bases fit TRBD2. The CDR3 has 16 residues. From germline, CDR1 is SGDLS and CDR2 YYNGEE. V trimming: 2 bases; J trimming: 2 bases; junction bases outside the gene matches: 7. The CDR3: CASSVSGAYNTDTQYF. The CDR3 DNA sequence: TGTGCCAGCAGCGTTAGCGGGGCTTACAACACAGATACGCAGTATTTT.

The chain is built from TRBV5-6 and TRBJ1-1; D uncertain. CDR3 length equals 15 residues. Germline CDR1 SGHDT, CDR2 YYEEEE. V dropped 0 bases and J dropped 0 bases, with 9 bases sitting between them. The CDR3 spells CASSLGRTLNTEAFF. The DNA of the CDR3 is TGTGCCAGCAGCTTGGGGAGGACCTTGAACACTGAAGCTTTCTTT.

The chain links TRBV27 to TRBJ1-6; no firm D call. This CDR3 spans 13 amino acids. The germline CDR1 and CDR2 sequences are MNHEY and SMNVEV (reference sequence). V was shortened by 5 bases and J by 6 bases, with 8 bases between the two germline ends. CDR3 region: CASSPPGNSPLHF. The DNA for the CDR3 is TGTGCCAGCAGTCCACCCGGTAATTCACCCCTCCACTTT.

The J gene is TRBJ1-4, the V gene TRBV7-9, with TRBD1 matching over 7 bases. The V gene's germline CDR1 is SEHNR and CDR2 FQNEAQ (reference sequence). The CDR3 is 16 amino acids. V gave up 5 bases and J gave up 5 bases; unmatched junction bases: 11. The chain's CDR3 is CASSRDPGTENEKLFF. The CDR3 DNA sequence: TGTGCCAGCAGCCGCGATCCCGGGACAGAAAATGAAAAACTGTTTTTT.

V is TRBV9 and J is TRBJ2-3; 8 positions agree with TRBD2. Trimming took 2 bases from V and 7 from J; bases not matched to a gene: 6. The CDR3 is 14 amino acids. Germline CDR1 SGDLS, CDR2 YYNGEE. The CDR3 region is CASSVAGGPNTQYF. The DNA for the CDR3 is TGTGCCAGCAGCGTCGCGGGGGGCCCGAATACGCAGTATTTT.

A word on this clone: At one end, the junction sequence differs from germline, possibly due to a read error. The chain has TRBV3-1 (or the pseudogene TRBV3-2) and TRBJ2-2, with D possibly being TRBD1 (5 bases). The CDR3 totals 15 residues. The germline V gene encodes CDR1 LGHDT and CDR2 YNNKEL (reference sequence). The CDR3 loop reads CASSQHRPNPGELFF. CDR3 sequence (DNA): TGTGCCAGCAGCCAACACAGGCCGAACCCCGGGGAGCTGTTTTTT.